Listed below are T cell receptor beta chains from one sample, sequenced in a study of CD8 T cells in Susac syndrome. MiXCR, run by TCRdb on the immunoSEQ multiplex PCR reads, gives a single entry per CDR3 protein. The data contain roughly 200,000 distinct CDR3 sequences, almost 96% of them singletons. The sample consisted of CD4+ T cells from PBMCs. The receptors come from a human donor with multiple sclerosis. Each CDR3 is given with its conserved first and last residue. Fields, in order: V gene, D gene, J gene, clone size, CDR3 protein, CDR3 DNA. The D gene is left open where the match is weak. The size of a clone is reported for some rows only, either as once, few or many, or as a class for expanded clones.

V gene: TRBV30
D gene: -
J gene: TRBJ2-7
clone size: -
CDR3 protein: CAWVPRAYEQYF
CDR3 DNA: TGTGCCTGGGTACCGCGGGCCTACGAGCAGTACTTC

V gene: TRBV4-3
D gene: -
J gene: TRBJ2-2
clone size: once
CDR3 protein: CASSQEPGTGELFF
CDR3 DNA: TGCGCCAGCAGCCAAGAACCGGGGACCGGGGAGCTGTTTTTT

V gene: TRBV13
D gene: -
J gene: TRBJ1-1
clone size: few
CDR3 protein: CASSLRGGEAFF
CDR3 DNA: TGTGCCAGCAGCTTAAGGGGCGGTGAAGCTTTCTTT

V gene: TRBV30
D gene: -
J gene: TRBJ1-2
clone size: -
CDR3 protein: CAWSFDKTLNYLTF
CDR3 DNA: TGTGCCTGGAGTTTCGACAAGACCCTTAACTATCTCACCTTC

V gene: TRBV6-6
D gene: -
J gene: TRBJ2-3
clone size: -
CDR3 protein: CASSPPRGLGTDTQYF
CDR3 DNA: TGTGCCAGCAGCCCTCCCCGGGGTTTAGGCACAGATACGCAGTATTTT

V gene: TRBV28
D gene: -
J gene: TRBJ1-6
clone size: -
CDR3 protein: CASSSRTDPLHF
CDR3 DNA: TGTGCCAGCAGTTCTAGGACTGACCCCCTCCACTTT

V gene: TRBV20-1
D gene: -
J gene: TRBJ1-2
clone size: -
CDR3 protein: CSARDSRVARGYTF
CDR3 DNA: TGCAGTGCTAGAGATTCCCGCGTAGCGAGAGGCTACACCTTC

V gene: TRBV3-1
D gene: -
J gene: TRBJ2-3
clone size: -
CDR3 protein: CASSQEGGTQYF
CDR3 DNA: TGTGCCAGCAGCCAGGAGGGAGGAACGCAGTATTTT

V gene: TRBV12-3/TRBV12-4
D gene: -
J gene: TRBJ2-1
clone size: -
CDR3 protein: CASTQRGEQFF
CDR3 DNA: TGTGCCAGCACTCAAAGAGGCGAGCAGTTCTTC

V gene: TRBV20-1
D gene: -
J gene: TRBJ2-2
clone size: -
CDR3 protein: CSATSPSGGELFF
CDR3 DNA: TGCAGTGCTACATCCCCGTCGGGTGGGGAGCTGTTTTTT

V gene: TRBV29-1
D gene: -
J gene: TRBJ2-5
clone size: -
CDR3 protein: CSGYRQTQETQYF
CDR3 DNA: TGCAGCGGATACCGACAAACGCAAGAGACCCAGTACTTC

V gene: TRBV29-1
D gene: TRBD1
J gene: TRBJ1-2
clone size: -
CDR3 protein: CSVDHLGQGAPSNYGYTF
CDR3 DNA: TGCAGCGTGGACCACCTGGGACAGGGGGCCCCATCGAACTATGGCTACACCTTC

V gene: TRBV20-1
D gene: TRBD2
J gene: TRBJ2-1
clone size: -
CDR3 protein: CSARHLAGGKRSQFF
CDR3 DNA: TGCAGTGCTAGACATCTAGCGGGGGGCAAGAGAAGTCAGTTCTTC

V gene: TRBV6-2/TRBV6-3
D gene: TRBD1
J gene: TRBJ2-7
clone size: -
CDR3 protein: CASRDRGLRTYEQYF
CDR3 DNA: TGTGCCAGCAGGGACAGGGGCCTTCGTACCTACGAGCAGTACTTC

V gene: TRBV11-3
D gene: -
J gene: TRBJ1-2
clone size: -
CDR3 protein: CASTMDGGPHGYTF
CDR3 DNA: TGTGCCAGCACGATGGACGGCGGCCCCCATGGCTACACCTTC

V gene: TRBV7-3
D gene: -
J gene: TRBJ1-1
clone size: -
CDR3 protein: CASSLSHMNTEAFF
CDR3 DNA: TGTGCCAGCAGCTTAAGCCACATGAACACTGAAGCTTTCTTT

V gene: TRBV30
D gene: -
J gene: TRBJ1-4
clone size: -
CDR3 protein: CAWSTGLGVEKLFF
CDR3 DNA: TGTGCCTGGAGTACAGGTTTAGGAGTAGAAAAACTGTTTTTT

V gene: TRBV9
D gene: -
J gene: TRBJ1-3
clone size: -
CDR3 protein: CASSVDSRNTIYF
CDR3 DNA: TGTGCCAGCAGCGTGGACAGCCGAAACACCATATATTTT

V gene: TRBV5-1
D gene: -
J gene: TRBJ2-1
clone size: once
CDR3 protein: CASSLRTPYNEQFF
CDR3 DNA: TGCGCCAGCAGCCTAAGGACACCCTACAATGAGCAGTTCTTC

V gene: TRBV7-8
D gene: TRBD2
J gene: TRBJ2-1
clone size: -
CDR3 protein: CATSYRVGLAPRNEQFF
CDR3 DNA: TGTGCCACCTCTTACAGGGTCGGACTAGCGCCAAGAAATGAGCAGTTCTTC

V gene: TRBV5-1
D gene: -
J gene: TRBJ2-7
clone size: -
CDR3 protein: CASSLNTYYEQYF
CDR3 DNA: TGCGCCAGCAGCTTGAACACCTACTACGAGCAGTACTTC

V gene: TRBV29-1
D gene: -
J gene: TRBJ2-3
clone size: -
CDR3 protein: CSVEGPGNGGDTQYF
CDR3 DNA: TGCAGCGTTGAAGGGCCCGGGAACGGTGGAGATACGCAGTATTTT

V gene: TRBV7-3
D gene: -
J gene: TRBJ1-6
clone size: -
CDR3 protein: CASSLIGGRGVTTPLHF
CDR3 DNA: TGTGCCAGCAGCTTAATTGGGGGCCGCGGTGTCACGACACCCCTCCACTTT

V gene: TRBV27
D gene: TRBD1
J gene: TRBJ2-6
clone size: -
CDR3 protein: CASSLGQGLPGANVLTF
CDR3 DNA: TGTGCCAGCAGCCTGGGACAGGGCCTCCCTGGGGCCAACGTCCTGACTTTC

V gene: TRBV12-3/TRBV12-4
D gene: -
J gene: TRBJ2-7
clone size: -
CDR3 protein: CASSPPGPLGEQYF
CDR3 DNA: TGTGCCAGCAGTCCACCGGGTCCTCTGGGCGAGCAGTACTTC

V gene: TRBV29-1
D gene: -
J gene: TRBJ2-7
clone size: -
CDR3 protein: CSVGRGNYEQYF
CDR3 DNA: TGCAGCGTTGGGAGGGGAAACTACGAGCAGTACTTC

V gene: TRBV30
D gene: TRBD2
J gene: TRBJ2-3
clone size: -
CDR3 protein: CAWSVTSGSTDTQYF
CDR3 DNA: TGTGCCTGGAGTGTAACTAGCGGGAGCACAGATACGCAGTATTTT

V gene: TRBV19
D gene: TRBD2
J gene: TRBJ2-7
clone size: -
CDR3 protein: CASMGLAGGPNRYEQYF
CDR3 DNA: TGTGCCAGTATGGGACTAGCGGGGGGCCCCAACCGCTACGAGCAGTACTTC

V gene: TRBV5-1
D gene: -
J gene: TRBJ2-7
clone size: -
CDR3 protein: CASSSSSRTLSYEQYF
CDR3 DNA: TGCGCCAGCAGCTCCTCTTCTAGAACGTTGTCCTACGAGCAGTACTTC

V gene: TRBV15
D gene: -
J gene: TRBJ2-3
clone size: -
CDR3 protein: CATSRGGGQSTDTQYF
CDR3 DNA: TGTGCCACCAGCAGAGGGGGGGGACAGAGCACAGATACGCAGTATTTT

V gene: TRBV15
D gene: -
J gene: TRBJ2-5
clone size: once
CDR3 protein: CATSSGPPETQYF
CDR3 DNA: TGTGCCACCAGCAGTGGACCCCCTGAGACCCAGTACTTC

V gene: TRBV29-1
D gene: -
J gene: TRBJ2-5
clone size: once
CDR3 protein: CSGYRVGTQYF
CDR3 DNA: TGCAGCGGTTACAGGGTTGGGACCCAGTACTTC

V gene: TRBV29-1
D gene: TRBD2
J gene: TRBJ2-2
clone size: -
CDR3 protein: CSVEGWSSGGPNTGELFF
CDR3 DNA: TGCAGCGTTGAGGGGTGGAGTAGCGGGGGGCCGAACACCGGGGAGCTGTTTTTT

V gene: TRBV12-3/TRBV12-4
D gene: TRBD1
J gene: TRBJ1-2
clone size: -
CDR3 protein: CASSFRQGAANFYGYTF
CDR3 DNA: TGTGCCAGCAGTTTCCGACAGGGGGCCGCTAACTTCTATGGCTACACCTTC

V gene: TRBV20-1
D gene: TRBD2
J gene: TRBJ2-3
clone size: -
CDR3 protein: CSAAPGLAGTDTQYF
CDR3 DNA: TGCAGTGCCGCACCGGGACTAGCGGGCACAGATACGCAGTATTTT

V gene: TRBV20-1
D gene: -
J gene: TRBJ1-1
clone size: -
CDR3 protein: CSARGGPITEAFF
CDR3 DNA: TGCAGTGCTAGGGGGGGACCTATCACTGAAGCTTTCTTT

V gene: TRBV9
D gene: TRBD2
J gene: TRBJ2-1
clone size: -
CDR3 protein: CASSRQAGATYNEQFF
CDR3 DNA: TGTGCCAGCAGCCGACAAGCGGGGGCGACCTACAATGAGCAGTTCTTC

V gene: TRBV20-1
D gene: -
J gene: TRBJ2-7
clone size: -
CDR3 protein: CSASGRFSYEQYF
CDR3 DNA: TGCAGTGCTTCCGGTCGGTTCTCCTACGAGCAGTACTTC

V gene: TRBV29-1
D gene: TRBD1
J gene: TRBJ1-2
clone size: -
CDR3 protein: CSVLPGTGVGPPNYGYTF
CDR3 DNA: TGCAGCGTCCTTCCAGGGACAGGGGTCGGCCCTCCTAACTATGGCTACACCTTC

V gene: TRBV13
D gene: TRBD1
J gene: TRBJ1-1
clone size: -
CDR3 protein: CASSPGQQNTEAFF
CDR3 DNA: TGTGCCAGCAGCCCGGGACAGCAGAACACTGAAGCTTTCTTT

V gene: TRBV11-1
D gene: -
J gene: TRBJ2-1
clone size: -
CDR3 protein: CASSPQLDEQFF
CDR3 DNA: TGTGCCAGCAGCCCTCAGTTGGATGAGCAGTTCTTC

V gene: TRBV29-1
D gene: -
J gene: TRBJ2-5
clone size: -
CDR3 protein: CSVGQGRGETQYF
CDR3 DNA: TGCAGCGTTGGCCAGGGGCGCGGAGAGACCCAGTACTTC

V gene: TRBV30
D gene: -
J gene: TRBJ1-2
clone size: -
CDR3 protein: CAWSVGGQNYGYTF
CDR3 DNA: TGTGCCTGGAGTGTCGGGGGACAAAACTATGGCTACACCTTC

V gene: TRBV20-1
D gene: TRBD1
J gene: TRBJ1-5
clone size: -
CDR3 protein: CSARGQGYQPQHF
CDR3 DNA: TGCAGTGCTAGGGGACAGGGGTATCAGCCCCAGCATTTT

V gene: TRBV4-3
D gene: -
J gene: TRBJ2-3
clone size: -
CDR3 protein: CASSQDSSDTQYF
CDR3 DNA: TGCGCCAGCAGCCAAGATTCCTCAGATACGCAGTATTTT

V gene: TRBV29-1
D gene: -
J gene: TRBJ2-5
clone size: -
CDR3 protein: CSARQGTKTQYF
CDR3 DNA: TGCAGCGCCCGGCAAGGGACGAAGACCCAGTACTTC

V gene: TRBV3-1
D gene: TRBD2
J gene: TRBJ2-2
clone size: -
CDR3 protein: CASSALARTGELFF
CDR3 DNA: TGTGCCAGCAGCGCACTAGCGCGGACCGGGGAGCTGTTTTTT

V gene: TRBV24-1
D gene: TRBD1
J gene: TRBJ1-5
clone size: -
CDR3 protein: CATSRRGDQPQHF
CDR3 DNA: TGTGCCACCAGCCGCAGGGGGGATCAGCCCCAGCATTTT

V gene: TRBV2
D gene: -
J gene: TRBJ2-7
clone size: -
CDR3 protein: CASSTDTSEQYF
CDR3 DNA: TGTGCCAGCAGTACGGACACTTCCGAGCAGTACTTC

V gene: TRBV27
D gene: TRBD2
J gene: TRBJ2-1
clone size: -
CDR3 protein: CASSSWTSGGVGEQFF
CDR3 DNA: TGTGCCAGCAGTTCCTGGACTAGCGGGGGGGTGGGCGAGCAGTTCTTC

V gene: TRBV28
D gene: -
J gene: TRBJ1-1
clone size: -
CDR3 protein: CASSLLGPRAEAFF
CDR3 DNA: TGTGCCAGCAGTTTATTGGGTCCGCGGGCTGAAGCTTTCTTT

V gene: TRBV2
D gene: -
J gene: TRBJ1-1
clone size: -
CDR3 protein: CASSEIGLGTEAFF
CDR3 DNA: TGTGCCAGCAGTGAAATAGGTTTGGGCACTGAAGCTTTCTTT

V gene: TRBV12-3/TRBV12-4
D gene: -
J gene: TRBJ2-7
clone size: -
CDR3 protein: CASGLGGFEQYF
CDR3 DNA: TGTGCCAGCGGCCTGGGGGGTTTCGAGCAGTACTTC